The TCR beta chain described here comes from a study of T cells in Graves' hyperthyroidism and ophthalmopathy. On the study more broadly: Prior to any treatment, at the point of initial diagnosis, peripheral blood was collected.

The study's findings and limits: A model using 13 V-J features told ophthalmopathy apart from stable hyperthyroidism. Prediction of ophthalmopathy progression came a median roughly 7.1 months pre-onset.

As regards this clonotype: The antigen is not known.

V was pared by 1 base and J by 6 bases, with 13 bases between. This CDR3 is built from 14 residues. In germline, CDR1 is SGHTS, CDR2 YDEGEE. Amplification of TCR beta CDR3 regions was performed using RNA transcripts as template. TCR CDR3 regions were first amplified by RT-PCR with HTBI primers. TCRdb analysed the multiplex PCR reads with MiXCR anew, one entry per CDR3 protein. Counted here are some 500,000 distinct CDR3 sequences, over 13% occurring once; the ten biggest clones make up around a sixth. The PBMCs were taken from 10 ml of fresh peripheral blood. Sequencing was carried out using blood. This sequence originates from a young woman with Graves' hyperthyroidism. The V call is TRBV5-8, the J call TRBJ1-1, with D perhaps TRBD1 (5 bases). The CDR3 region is CASSLPWMGPEAFF. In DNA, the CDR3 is TGTGCCAGCAGCTTGCCGTGGATGGGACCTGAAGCTTTCTTT. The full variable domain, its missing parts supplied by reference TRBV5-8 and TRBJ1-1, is EAGVTQSPTHLIKTRGQQATLRCSPISGHTSVYWYQQALGLGLQFLLWYDEGEERNRGNFPPRFSGRQFPNYSSELNVNALELEDSALYLCASSLPWMGPEAFFGQGTRLTVV.